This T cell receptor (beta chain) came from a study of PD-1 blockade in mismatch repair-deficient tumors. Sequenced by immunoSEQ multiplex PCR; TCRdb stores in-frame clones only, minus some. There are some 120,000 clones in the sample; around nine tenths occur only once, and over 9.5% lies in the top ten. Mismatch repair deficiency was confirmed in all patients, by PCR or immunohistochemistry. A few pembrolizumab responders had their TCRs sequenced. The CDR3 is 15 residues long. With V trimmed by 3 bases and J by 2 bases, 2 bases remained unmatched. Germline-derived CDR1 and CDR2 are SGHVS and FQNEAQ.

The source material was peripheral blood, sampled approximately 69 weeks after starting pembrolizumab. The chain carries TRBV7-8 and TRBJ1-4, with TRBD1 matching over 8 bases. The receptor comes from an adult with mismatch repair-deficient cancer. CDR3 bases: TGTGCCAGCAGCTTTCAGGGGGCGACTAATGAAAAACTGTTTTTT. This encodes CASSFQGATNEKLFF. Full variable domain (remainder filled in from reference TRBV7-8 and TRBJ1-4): GAGVSQSPRYKVAKRGQDVALRCDPISGHVSLFWYQQALGQGPEFLTYFQNEAQLDKSGLPSDRFFAERPEGSVSTLKIQRTQQEDSAVYLCASSFQGATNEKLFFGSGTQLSVL.